The entry below gives a single T cell receptor beta chain sequence along with its context. Its antigen is unidentified. This specimen belongs to a study of shared clonotypes between healthy human individuals. Whole-study results and caveats: It was expected that sequencing depth would affect clonotype sharing among donors. Exclusively blood specimens were collected; tissue repertoires likely differ. Sharing across four donors was highest in naive CD4 (roughly 5%) and lowest in memory CD8 (roughly 0.4%).

Researchers ran the assay at a deep level. The protocol was immunoSEQ multiplex PCR, while the TCRdb copy is restricted to in-frame clones and leaves out a portion. The data contain under 2,500,000 clones, roughly 95% of them singletons. The CDR3 contains 15 residues. CDR1 is WNHNN, CDR2 SYGVQD, per germline (reference sequence). Losses at the gene ends were 3 bases for V and 2 bases for J; bases not matched to a gene: 6. The chain links TRBV10-1 to TRBJ2-5, with 7 bases lining up with TRBD2. Sequencing was performed on naive CD4+ T cells sorted from blood. Documented subset: CD45RA+ positively selected. This clonotype was sampled from a man aged 18 to 30 in good health. CDR3 loop: CASSEVPGGQETQYF. In DNA form, the CDR3 reads TGCGCCAGCAGTGAAGTACCGGGGGGACAAGAGACCCAGTACTTC.